Listed below are T cell receptor beta chains from one sample, sequenced in a study of molecular identifiers for immune sequencing clone quantification. TCRdb re-called the PCR reads through MiXCR, storing one row per CDR3 protein. The sample lists 490,000 or so distinct CDR3 sequences; approximately 25% were seen once. Source material: naive CD8+ T cells from blood, with Jurkat cell RNA spiked in. The receptors here all came from a human donor in good health. Some libraries in this study had Jurkat cell RNA spiked in. The CDR3 runs from the conserved cysteine through the conserved F or W. D genes are given only for firm matches. The size of a clone is reported for some rows only, either as once, few or many, or as a class for expanded clones.

TRBJ2-7 | many | - | TRBV5-6 | TGTGCCAGCAGCTTGGGACCGGGAGAATCTTACGAGCAGTACTTC | CASSLGPGESYEQYF
TRBJ1-1 | many | - | TRBV20-1 | TGCAGTGCTAGCCTGACAGGCGTGAACACTGAAGCTTTCTTT | CSASLTGVNTEAFF
TRBJ2-3 | many | - | TRBV11-2 | TGTGCCAGTTCCCTTGGGACTTCGTCGCAGTATTTT | CASSLGTSSQYF
TRBJ2-7 | few | - | TRBV27 | TGTGCCAGCAGTTTATTTTACGGGGCCCACGAGCAGTACTTC | CASSLFYGAHEQYF
TRBJ1-3 | few | - | TRBV5-6 | TGTGCCAGCGGGCCAGACAGCTCTGGAAACACCATATATTTT | CASGPDSSGNTIYF
TRBJ1-2 | - | - | TRBV11-2 | TGTGCCAGCAGCTTGTCGCAGCGCAGTGACTATGGCTACACCTTC | CASSLSQRSDYGYTF
TRBJ1-5 | few | - | TRBV30 | TGTGCCTGGAGTAGTGCGGGGGGAGGCAATCAGCCCCAGCATTTT | CAWSSAGGGNQPQHF
TRBJ1-2 | - | TRBD1 | TRBV5-1 | TGCGCCAGCAGCTTGTTTGTGACAGGGGGTGACAATGGCTACACCTTC | CASSLFVTGGDNGYTF
TRBJ1-6 | - | TRBD1 | TRBV28 | TGTGCCAGCAGTCCCGAGGACAGGGCGGATTCACCCCTCCACTTT | CASSPEDRADSPLHF
TRBJ2-1 | few | - | TRBV29-1 | TGCAGCGCGCCTAGAAATGAGCAGTTCTTC | CSAPRNEQFF
TRBJ1-5 | few | - | TRBV12-3/TRBV12-4 | TGTGCCAGCAGTTTGGAGAGGTTCCAGCCCCAGCATTTT | CASSLERFQPQHF
TRBJ1-4 | many | - | TRBV12-3/TRBV12-4 | TGTGCCAGCACGGGTGTTGATGAAAAACTGTTTTTT | CASTGVDEKLFF
TRBJ1-2 | - | - | TRBV16 | TGTGCCAGCAGCCAATCGATTGGGACGGGCGCCTCTAACTATGGCTACACCTTC | CASSQSIGTGASNYGYTF
TRBJ2-7 | - | TRBD1 | TRBV6-1 | TGTGCCAGCGGGGAAGGACAGGCCCCGCGGTACGAGCAGTACTTC | CASGEGQAPRYEQYF
TRBJ2-2 | - | - | TRBV5-6 | TGTGCCAGCAGCTCAGGGTTTTCCGGAGAGCTGTTATTT | CASSSGFSGELLF
TRBJ2-5 | few | - | TRBV7-3 | TGTGCCAGCAGCTTAATTCGGAGAGCGGGCAACCAAGAGACCCAGTACTTC | CASSLIRRAGNQETQYF
TRBJ2-7 | - | TRBD1 | TRBV6-2/TRBV6-3 | TGTGCCAGCAGTTACGGGGGACAGGGGTTCGAGCAGTACTTC | CASSYGGQGFEQYF
TRBJ2-5 | few | - | TRBV5-5 | TGTGCCAGCAGCTTGGGGGGGGCAACCCAAGAGACCCAGTACTTC | CASSLGGATQETQYF
TRBJ2-5 | - | - | TRBV6-2/TRBV6-3 | TGTGCCAGCAGTTACAGGCGGGAAGAGACCCAGTACTTC | CASSYRREETQYF
TRBJ2-7 | - | - | TRBV12-3/TRBV12-4 | TGTGCCAGCAGGCAGGCCGTGACACACTCCTACGAGCAGTACTTC | CASRQAVTHSYEQYF
TRBJ2-5 | - | - | TRBV28 | TGTGCCAGCAGCTTAGCTAGTCAGATGTACCGAGAGACCCAGTACTTC | CASSLASQMYRETQYF
TRBJ2-3 | many | TRBD2 | TRBV4-3 | TGCGCCAGCAGCCAAGCGGGCGGGGGGTACGCAGATACGCAGTATTTT | CASSQAGGGYADTQYF
TRBJ1-3 | - | - | TRBV27 | TGTGCCAGCAGGAGGGGGGACCAACTCGGAAACACCATATATTTT | CASRRGDQLGNTIYF
TRBJ2-7 | few | TRBD2 | TRBV4-1 | TGCGCCAGCAGCCAAGTAACTAGCGGGGGCTACGAGCAGTACTTC | CASSQVTSGGYEQYF
TRBJ2-7 | many | TRBD2 | TRBV12-3/TRBV12-4 | TGTGCCAGCAGTTTAGCTAGCGGGGGGTACGAGCAGTACTTC | CASSLASGGYEQYF
TRBJ2-2 | many | - | TRBV12-3/TRBV12-4 | TGTGCCAGCAGCGGTCTAGGGATCGGGGAGCTGTTTTTT | CASSGLGIGELFF